This T cell receptor (beta chain) was sequenced for a study of cytomegalovirus exposure and HLA in healthy donors (dated by TCRdb to 2017 to 2019). General notes on the study: An earlier analysis of approximately 640 of the donors reported about 250 Gb of sequence data and around 120 million unique TCR beta sequences from about 200 million T cells. An early release covering roughly 600 HLA-typed donors comprised approximately 290 gigabases of sequencing data and tens of millions of unique TCR sequences. Genome-wide SNP genotypes for about 55% of the 666 donors were used in a later genetic analysis, which treated that subset as a discovery cohort. Across around 400 genotyped donors of the cohort, an average of approximately 220,000 unique TCR beta nucleotide sequences per donor were sequenced, and around 19% of those sequences were non-productive. The study combined high-throughput TCR immunosequencing, statistical association of individual TCRs with disease status, and machine learning to predict cytomegalovirus infection status. HLA typing included class I and class II loci at four-digit resolution. Using immunosequencing, the study profiled T cell repertoires from fewer than 700 subjects and related those repertoires to cytomegalovirus serostatus. Four or five DR-DQ haplotypes were handled as single units for association and clustering, since linkage in the cohort was strong. A separate validation cohort of over a hundred different subjects was used in addition to the 666-subject first cohort. Typing coverage differed by locus: A, B, C, DRB1 and DQB1 were typed in roughly 620-630 donors, DQA1 in 500 to 550, DPA1 in roughly 590, and DPB1 in just under 490. The later analysis used no new phenotypic data to find candidate immune exposures, relying instead on TCR beta sequences and their occurrence across donors. To study patterns of TCR occurrence, a later analysis re-analyzed previously published TCR beta repertoires from around 700 donors and added high-resolution HLA genotyping. To decide whether each TCR beta V gene segment behaved as functional or pseudogenic, an earlier analysis of approximately 620 of the donors relied on high-throughput TCR beta sequencing. The aim of the study was to test whether cataloging public T cell receptors could identify signatures of past pathogen exposure. Among the roughly 400 genotyped donors, 75% to 90% belonged to the genetic ancestry cluster associated with self-reported Caucasian donors. Alongside the repertoire data, information on donor age, sex, ethnicity and CMV serostatus was compiled. Every discovery cohort repertoire had been produced on one sequencing platform.

Overall study outcomes, separate from this receptor: Immune exposure information for the cohort was limited to CMV serostatus. An association between a missense DCLRE1C variant and V-gene and J-gene trimming of TCR beta chains was found in a later genetic analysis and replicated in an independent cohort. In a later analysis, the rate of TCR association differed among HLA loci, with DRB1 alleles having the most associated TCRs and HLA-C alleles having the fewest. A later analysis found that most CMV-associated TCR beta chains appeared HLA-restricted, with HLA associations seemingly driven largely by CMV exposure. The study gave a list of more than 150 TCR beta chains associated with cytomegalovirus. Because HLA typing was unavailable for some donors at each locus, only the typed subset was used in association tests. In both the original and validation cohorts, the classifier was reported to diagnose cytomegalovirus status with high specificity and sensitivity. A later analysis reported that several top co-occurrence clusters appeared linked to parvovirus B19, influenza, CMV and Epstein-Barr virus. In vitro tests confirmed that a few of the cytomegalovirus-associated TCR beta chains recognize cytomegalovirus antigens. At a false discovery rate of 0.05, a later analysis linked under 20,000 TCR beta sequences to specific HLA alleles. In a later analysis, HLA-associated TCR beta chains were found to be more clonally expanded and to have lower generation probabilities than equally common non-associated chains. Because counts were too low, under 20 rarely observed V segments, including chromosome 9 orphons, were left out of the earlier analysis of a few hundred of the donors. According to the authors, the approach could potentially be generalized to other disease states and immunological phenotypes. Sequencing depth was assumed to be roughly uniform across donors in the presence/absence analyses, though that assumption may not hold. Correlated functional status among segregating V segments might be attributable to linkage disequilibrium, but an unknown experimental factor could not be ruled out. A cluster of highly shared sequence variants was judged likely to represent a technical artifact of the sequencing pipeline. According to a later genetic analysis, donors in an Asian-associated ancestry cluster had fewer N-insertions in productive TCRs than the approximately 650-donor mean. Some IMGT-functional V segments, including TRBV6-2 and TRBV6-3, could not be told apart with the 87-base-pair reads, so those segments were excluded. In an earlier analysis of approximately 600 of the donors, most TCR beta V segments were observed in productive rearrangements about 87% or about 30% of the time, broadly matching IMGT annotations. The cohort was sequenced for TCR beta chains only, and without alpha or paired-chain data the features that could be detected were limited. Most TCR sequences were seen in very few donors, while some public TCRs were found in many individuals. A further reported finding was that TCR beta sequences accurately predicted the HLA-A and HLA-B alleles for most subjects in the first cohort. Assigning TCR associations to individual alleles was difficult when HLA alleles, especially DR and DQ, strongly co-occurred.

The germline V gene gives CDR1 as MDHEN and CDR2 as SYDVKM. The V end gives up 4 bases and the J end 0 bases, leaving 8 bases in the junction not matched to a gene. The CDR3 starts with the cysteine, ends with the phenylalanine, and has 17 residues. The retained sequence is limited to the CDR3, 51 bases, with the frame set at the first base. Turning to this clone: Its recognized antigen is unknown. No base-level quality is on record; no much larger clone is a single base apart.

The cohort consisted of hundreds of healthy bone marrow donors. Cohort members were all nominally healthy when sampled, although unrecorded immune exposures were likely present. The donor was CMV seronegative and was included in the group of about 350 seronegative cohort members. Each donor provided a peripheral blood sample, and peripheral blood mononuclear cells were used for TCR beta sequencing. Genomic DNA extraction from the blood cell samples was performed with the Qiagen DNeasy Blood Extraction Kit. Library prep was done by the immunoSEQ multiplex PCR assay. For the multiplex PCR, a mixture combining 60 forward primers for TCR Vbeta segments and 13 reverse primers for TCR Jbeta segments was used. Amplification of the CDR3 region of rearranged TCR beta genes was performed with a multiplex PCR assay on genomic DNA. Amplified TCR beta libraries were sequenced as 87-base-pair reads on the Illumina HiSeq System. Concerning the study's data processing: In a later analysis, about 80 million unique TCR beta chains were counted across the approximately 670 repertoires, and roughly 11 million of these chains were shared by at least two donors. Raw reads were error-corrected and collapsed into unique sequences with a nearest-neighbor algorithm that merged closely related sequences to remove PCR and sequencing errors. Alignment of CDR3 sequences to IMGT reference sequences was used to assign V, D and J gene segments. For a sequence to be retained, a match of at least six nucleotides to both a V gene segment and a J gene segment was required. Rearrangements were classified as productive when the CDR3 lacked stop codons and remained in frame with V and J, and all other rearrangements were classified as non-productive. CDR3 was defined by IMGT convention, running from the second conserved V-encoded cysteine to the conserved J-encoded phenylalanine. In an earlier analysis of more than 550 of the donors, sequences lacking an unambiguous match to a single V gene segment were excluded. In an earlier analysis of several hundred of the donors, V segments were called functional above 56.7% productive rearrangements and were called segregating when the between-donor standard deviation exceeded 5%. A statistical classification framework was built for diagnosing cytomegalovirus status from the catalog of TCR beta chain sequences. V and J gene assignment, in a later analysis, came from comparing TCR nucleotide sequences with IMGT/GENE-DB human TR gene sequences. A later analysis assigned CDR3 sequences and most-parsimonious VDJ recombination scenarios with the TCRdist pipeline. In a later analysis, each TCR beta chain was defined by its CDR3 amino acid sequence together with its V-gene family, and reads without a unique V-gene family were excluded. As a way to deal with suspected cross-contamination and a sequencing artifact, a later analysis dropped 500 to 700 nucleotide sequences that were highly shared and had low generation probability. A later analysis calculated a clonal expansion index for each public chain from normalized within-repertoire ranks of inferred template counts. In a later analysis, generation probabilities were computed with a VDJ recombination model fitted to out-of-frame rearrangements, and the resulting probabilities were checked against IGoR. A later analysis scored TCR-TCR, TCR-HLA and TCR-CMV co-occurrence with hypergeometric tests, applying a repertoire-size bias correction to TCR pairs. To estimate false discovery rates, a later analysis permuted the HLA or CMV assignments 20 times. In a later analysis, co-occurring TCRs were grouped using DBSCAN, with TCRdist sequence similarity added in when clustering inside HLA-allele-positive subsets. Repertoires with fewer than 30,000 or more than 120,000 public chains, plus five repertoires with anomalous nucleotide sharing, were excluded from co-occurrence clustering. Imported from immuneACCESS, the table was reduced by TCRdb to in-frame sequences with V and J called. These copies leave out some clones; in studies compared against another copy, an unresolved V gene accounts for under half, and the cause of the remainder is not known. V, J and clone size are those of that table, while D and trimming were read from the DNA. In all, the sample holds roughly 140,000 clones, and about 72% of those were seen once. The ten most abundant clones make up 3.5% to 5% of the sample.

The chain is assembled from TRBV28 and TRBJ1-2, and 10 junctional nucleotides match TRBD1. The sample comprised PBMCs. The TCR was taken from a man aged 60 to 75 in good health and CMV-seronegative. The CDR3 has the sequence CASSSLGQGVSNYGYTF. The nucleotides read TGTGCCAGCAGTTCCCTAGGACAGGGGGTGTCTAACTATGGCTACACCTTC.